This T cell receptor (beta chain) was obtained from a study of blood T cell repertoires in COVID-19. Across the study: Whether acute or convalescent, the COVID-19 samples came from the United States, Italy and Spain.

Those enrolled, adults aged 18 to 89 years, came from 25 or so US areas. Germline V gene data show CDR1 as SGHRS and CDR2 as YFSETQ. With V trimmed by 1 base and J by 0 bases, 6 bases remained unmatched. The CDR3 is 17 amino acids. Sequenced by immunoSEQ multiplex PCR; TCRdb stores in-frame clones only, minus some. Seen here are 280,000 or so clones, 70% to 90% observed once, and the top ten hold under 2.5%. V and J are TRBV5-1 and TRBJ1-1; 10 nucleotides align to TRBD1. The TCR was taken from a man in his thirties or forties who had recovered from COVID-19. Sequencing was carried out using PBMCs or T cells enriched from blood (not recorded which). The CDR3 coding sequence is TGCGCCAGCAGCTTGTGGGGGACAGGGGACCTGAACACTGAAGCTTTCTTT. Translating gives CASSLWGTGDLNTEAFF.